The T cell receptor (beta chain) under discussion was sequenced for a study of T cells after yellow fever vaccination. At the level of the study: The authors prepared low-cell-number fractions using SMART-Seq v4 Ultra Low Input. Findings and caveats of the study: Overlap between CD4 and CD8 compartments was detected for a small share of clonotypes. FACS-sorted repertoires could contain abundant clonotypes contaminating from the bulk population.

This clonotype was picked up a small number of times. Its antigen is unidentified. The CDR3 has 15 residues. V was shortened by 3 bases and J by 8 bases, with 17 bases between the two germline ends. Template-switching 5'RACE yielded the TCR cDNA; a universal primer site and UMIs were added in the process. TCRdb used MiXCR to reprocess the 5' RACE reads, holding one entry per CDR3 protein. In the table there are some 150,000 distinct CDR3 sequences, 5% to 7.5% of which are singletons. The clonotype comes from a man aged 30-40 years who received the YFV17D yellow fever vaccine. The material was CD4+ T cells sorted from PBMCs, obtained 10 days after the yellow fever booster vaccination. V gene TRBV12-3 or TRBV12-4 combines with J gene TRBJ1-3; maybe TRBD1 (5 bases). CDR3 sequence reads: CASSFGTSPPDTIYF. CDR3 in DNA: TGTGCCAGCAGTTTCGGGACTTCGCCGCCGGACACCATATATTTT.